This T cell receptor beta chain emerged from a study of T cells in Graves' hyperthyroidism and ophthalmopathy. RNA transcripts provided the source from which TCR beta CDR3 regions were amplified. The HTBI set primed first-round TCR CDR3 RT-PCR. MiXCR, applied by TCRdb to the multiplex PCR reads, yields one record per CDR3 protein. This sample has 600,000 or so distinct CDR3 sequences; approximately 15% occur once, and the top ten carry 7% to 9%. This clonotype was seen ten or more times. This CDR3 is built from 16 residues. Germline values: CDR1 SGHAT, CDR2 FQNNGV. V gave up 1 base and J gave up 4 bases; unmatched junction bases: 1.

The V call is TRBV11-2, the J call TRBJ2-1; TRBD2 agrees at 13 bases. Sequencing was performed on blood. The origin of this receptor is a woman aged 18-35 years with Graves' ophthalmopathy. CDR3 DNA: TGTGCCAGCAGCTTAGGGGGACTAGCGGGATACAATGAGCAGTTCTTC. It codes for CASSLGGLAGYNEQFF.